This TCR beta chain was sequenced for a study of beta chain features in type 1 diabetes. General study results and limits: Patients' naive, central memory and Treg TCRB repertoires seemed closer to one another than those of healthy donors. The influence of HLA type on TCRB rearrangement stayed undetermined.

This clone was counted between two and nine times. Its antigen remains unidentified. Researchers reported sorting CD4+ naive, central memory, regulatory and stem cell-like memory cells via CD45RO/CCR7/CD25/CD127/CD95/CD27. Germline CDR1 and CDR2: GTSNPN and SVGIG (reference sequence). The CDR3 length is 15 residues. Trimming took off 0 bases at V and 3 bases at J, with 12 bases between the two ends. Of the isolated RNA, all was reverse transcribed, and so the sequenced material was expressed TCRB transcripts. Clones were read by immunoSEQ multiplex PCR, and TCRdb kept only the in-frame ones, dropping some. The sample includes hundreds of thousands of clones, roughly a sixth of them seen just once.

The material sequenced was naive CD4+ T cells from blood. This rearrangement joins TRBV30 to TRBJ1-3; D gene unclear. This TCR derives from a man aged 18 to 29 in good health. CDR3 residues: CAWSVGLHDGNTIYF. CDR3 nucleotides: TGTGCCTGGAGTGTCGGACTACACGATGGAAACACCATATATTTT. Combining the CDR3 with reference TRBV30 and TRBJ1-3 gives the whole variable domain SQTIHQWPATLVQPVGSPLSLECTVEGTSNPNLYWYRQAAGRGLQLLFYSVGIGQISSEVPQNLSASRPQDRQFILSSKKLLLSDSGFYLCAWSVGLHDGNTIYFGEGSWLTVV.